This is a list of T cell receptor beta chains from one sample in a study of CD8+ T cells in alopecia areata. This table comes from immunoSEQ multiplex PCR, and its TCRdb copy is limited to in-frame clones, with some not included. The sample has 110,000 to 150,000 clones, about three fifths seen once. Sequenced material: CD4+ T cells sorted from blood, taken at week 0. These receptor sequences come from a human donor with alopecia areata. Each CDR3 is given with its conserved first and last residue. D genes are given only for firm matches. The size entry is marked missing in some rows and otherwise reads once, few, many or a size class.

TRBV30	-	-	TRBJ1-1	TGTGCCTGGGCTTCTTTGGGGAACACTGAAGCTTTCTTT	CAWASLGNTEAFF
TRBV5-4	-	-	TRBJ1-2	TGTGCCAGCAGCGGGATGACGGGATCCTATGGCTACACCTTC	CASSGMTGSYGYTF
TRBV7-8	few	-	TRBJ2-3	TGTGCCAGCAGTGCCCCGAGGGCAGATACGCAGTATTTT	CASSAPRADTQYF
TRBV5-1	few	TRBD1	TRBJ2-1	TGCGCCAGCACCCCCCGGGACAGGGACCACAATGAGCAGTTCTTC	CASTPRDRDHNEQFF
TRBV30	-	TRBD1	TRBJ1-6	TGTGCCTGGAATCCCGGGGCAGGGGGAACTGGTTCACCCCTCCACTTT	CAWNPGAGGTGSPLHF
TRBV2	-	-	TRBJ2-1	TGTGCCAGCAGATTAGCGGCCAATGAGCAGTTCTTC	CASRLAANEQFF
TRBV7-6	-	-	TRBJ2-1	TGTGCCAGCAGCCCACGTGACAGAAATGAGCAGTTCTTC	CASSPRDRNEQFF
TRBV30	-	-	TRBJ2-6	TGTGCCTGGAGGAAATCCGGTTCCGGGGCCAACGTCCTGACTTTC	CAWRKSGSGANVLTF
TRBV29-1	-	-	TRBJ1-2	TGCAGCGTTGAAGATGGGCCTAGAGGCTACACCTTC	CSVEDGPRGYTF
TRBV15	-	-	TRBJ1-4	TGTGCCACCAGCAGAGACCTCGGAGGACCCAATGAAAAACTGTTTTTT	CATSRDLGGPNEKLFF
TRBV18	-	TRBD1	TRBJ2-3	TGTGCCAGCTCACCACCGGGACAGGGTATCGCAGATACGCAGTATTTT	CASSPPGQGIADTQYF
TRBV7-9	-	-	TRBJ2-4	TGTGCCAGCAGCTTAGCGGGTGGGCGAGGTTTGGACATTCAGTACTTC	CASSLAGGRGLDIQYF
TRBV12-5	few	-	TRBJ1-5	TGTGCTAGTGGTTTGGCGGGGAGGGTTGATCAGCCCCAGCATTTT	CASGLAGRVDQPQHF
TRBV5-4	-	TRBD1	TRBJ2-7	TGTGCCAGCAGCCGTCTCGGGACAGGGGTCCACGAGCAGTACTTC	CASSRLGTGVHEQYF
TRBV30	-	-	TRBJ1-4	TGTGCCTGGAGCGGGCTAGAAAAACTGTTTTTT	CAWSGLEKLFF
TRBV2	-	TRBD2	TRBJ2-3	TGTGCCAGCAGCGGACTAGCGAGGGATACGCAGTATTTT	CASSGLARDTQYF
TRBV5-1	-	-	TRBJ2-6	TGCGCCAGCAGCTTCGGAGGCGGGGCGAGCTCTGGGGCCAACGTCCTGACTTTC	CASSFGGGASSGANVLTF
TRBV11-2	-	TRBD2	TRBJ2-2	TGTGCCAGCAATCTCGTTAGCGGGGGGTACGGGACCGGGGAGCTGTTTTTT	CASNLVSGGYGTGELFF
TRBV5-1	-	TRBD1	TRBJ1-1	TGCGCCAGCAGCTTGGGGCGACAGGGACCCAACACTGAAGCTTTCTTT	CASSLGRQGPNTEAFF
TRBV7-2	-	TRBD1	TRBJ1-6	TGTGCCAGTACGGGACAGATGAATTCACCCCTCCACTTT	CASTGQMNSPLHF
TRBV27	-	-	TRBJ1-5	TGTGCCAGCAGTTTCTTCAATCAGCCCCAGCATTTT	CASSFFNQPQHF
TRBV23-1	-	-	TRBJ2-3	TGCGCCAGCAGTCGGACCACAGATACGCAGTATTTT	CASSRTTDTQYF
TRBV5-1	few	-	TRBJ1-6	TGCGCCAGCAGCTTGGAAGGTTCCCTTACTAGCTCCTATAATTCACCCCTCCACTTT	CASSLEGSLTSSYNSPLHF
TRBV6-4	few	-	TRBJ2-6	TGTGCCAGCAGTGACTCGAGAGGGGCTGGGGCCAACGTCCTGACTTTC	CASSDSRGAGANVLTF
TRBV29-1	-	-	TRBJ2-3	TGCAGCGTTGAAGGGGGTCCCACGCAGTATTTT	CSVEGGPTQYF
TRBV5-1	few	-	TRBJ1-1	TGCGCCAGCAGCTTGGCCCCAGGGCCCCCGAACACTGAAGCTTTCTTT	CASSLAPGPPNTEAFF
TRBV30	few	-	TRBJ2-3	TGTGCCTGGAGTGTCGGGACTAGCACAGATACGCAGTATTTT	CAWSVGTSTDTQYF
TRBV21-1	-	-	TRBJ2-1	TGTGCCAGCACCGGCAACGTGGGGGAACGCGGCGGTGAGCAGTTCTTC	CASTGNVGERGGEQFF
TRBV4-3	-	TRBD2	TRBJ2-2	TGCGCCAGCAGCCAAGATTGGCTAGCGGCCGCTGGGACCGGGGAGCTGTTTTTT	CASSQDWLAAAGTGELFF
TRBV30	-	-	TRBJ1-5	TGTGCCTGGAGTGGGGCGGCCAATCAGCCCCAGCATTTT	CAWSGAANQPQHF
TRBV14	few	-	TRBJ2-1	TGTGCCAGCAGCCAAGATCAGGGGGGCCCCCCGGATGAGCAGTTCTTC	CASSQDQGGPPDEQFF
TRBV19	-	TRBD1	TRBJ2-3	TGTGCCAGTAGTCGGGACAGGGATCGTGATACGCAGTATTTT	CASSRDRDRDTQYF
TRBV27	few	-	TRBJ2-1	TGTGCCAGCAGTTTCAGCAGGCAGACCTACAATGAGCAGTTCTTC	CASSFSRQTYNEQFF
TRBV30	-	-	TRBJ1-2	TGTGCCTGGAGTAGGCAGAATAACTATGGCTACACCTTC	CAWSRQNNYGYTF
TRBV5-1	few	-	TRBJ2-5	TGCGCCAGCAGCTTAGCCCCCCCCCGGGACCAAGAGACCCAGTACTTC	CASSLAPPRDQETQYF